This TCR beta chain derives from a study of T cells in tuberculosis. Study-wide points: T cells binding CD1B-GMM tetramer weakly possibly escaped the sort.

The CDR3 is 15 residues long. Germline assignment: CDR1 LNHDA and CDR2 SQIVND (reference sequence). The V end was cut by 3 bases, the J end by 0 bases, with 11 bases between. Only in-frame clones appear in the TCRdb table, and some are missing; sequencing was by immunoSEQ multiplex PCR. Of about 88,000 clones in the sample, approximately 90% were seen once. After thawing and overnight rest, PBMC were stained with GMM-loaded CD1B tetramer, viability dye and anti-CD3 for sorting. C32 glucose monomycolate from Rhodococcus equi was loaded onto the CD1B tetramers. Before cryopreservation, the sorted PBMC lost their CD14-expressing monocytes. From each donor, approximately 100,000 tetramer-negative cells were sorted.

The chain joins TRBV19 to TRBJ1-1; D possibly corresponds to TRBD1 (6 bases). Sample: CD1b-GMM tetramer-negative cells sorted from PBMCs. This sequence originates from an adult woman with latent tuberculosis. In nucleotides, the CDR3 is TGTGCCAGTAGTATGGGACAAGGGTTGAACACTGAAGCTTTCTTT. This codes for CASSMGQGLNTEAFF.